This T cell receptor (beta chain) was captured in a study of T-cell memory formation after mild COVID-19. Study-wide results and limits: Of the contracting clones, CD4+ ones lay mainly in CM and EM, and CD8+ ones in EMRA.

Using its own MiXCR run on the 5' RACE reads, TCRdb lists one record per CDR3 protein. The sample has 140,000 or so distinct CDR3 sequences, approximately 6% seen once; the top ten hold around 1.9%. This clonotype has just a few counts. Its specificity is not known. The CDR3 has 15 residues. Looked up from germline, CDR1 is SGHTA and CDR2 is FQGNSA. V gave up 6 bases and J gave up 4 bases, with 15 bases separating them. Input material: PBMCs or a T cell subset sorted from them (not recorded which). The TCR was taken from an adult woman who had mild COVID-19 (a few samples of this study predate the infection). Cell type and time point are not known. The chain carries TRBV7-2 and TRBJ2-2; D is possibly TRBD2 (7 bases). In nucleotides, the CDR3 is TGTGCCAGCAGAAAGGGGGGGTTTGGCACCGGGGAGCTGTTTTTT. It codes for CASRKGGFGTGELFF. The variable domain in full, completed from reference TRBV7-2 and TRBJ2-2, reads GAGVSQSPSNKVTEKGKDVELRCDPISGHTALYWYRQSLGQGLEFLIYFQGNSAPDKSGLPSDRFSAERTGGSVSTLTIQRTQQEDSAVYLCASRKGGFGTGELFFGEGSRLTVL.